The 18 T cell receptor beta chains given below trace back to one sample, sequenced in a study of T-cell memory formation after mild COVID-19. TCRdb re-analysed the 5' RACE reads in MiXCR, keeping a single row per CDR3 protein. The sample shows just under 150,000 distinct CDR3 sequences, 19% of them seen only once. Sequencing was done on a sample of PBMCs or a T cell subset sorted from them (not recorded which). The receptors shown here come from an adult woman who had mild COVID-19 (a few samples of this study predate the infection). Cell type and time point are not known.

This clonotype has only a few counts. The chain links TRBV7-9 to TRBJ1-1; D gene unclear. The CDR3 loop spans 13 amino acids. In germline, CDR1 is SEHNR, CDR2 FQNEAQ (reference sequence). Deletions cut 0 bases from V and 7 bases from J, with 9 bases between. CDR3 loop: CASSLAGGVEAFF. CDR3 bases: TGTGCCAGCAGCTTAGCGGGCGGCGTTGAAGCTTTCTTT.

This clonotype was picked up many times. This CDR3 is CASSPTRDNEQFF. The DNA of the CDR3 is TGTGCCAGCAGCCCCACCAGGGACAATGAGCAGTTCTTC. V is TRBV7-8 and J is TRBJ2-1, with a weak D call TRBD1 (5 bases). Trimming stripped 5 bases from V and 5 bases from J, with 10 bases between. CDR1 and CDR2 from the germline V gene are SGHVS and FQNEAQ. The CDR3 extends over 13 amino acids. Full variable domain (outside the CDR3, taken from reference TRBV7-8 and TRBJ2-1): GAGVSQSPRYKVAKRGQDVALRCDPISGHVSLFWYQQALGQGPEFLTYFQNEAQLDKSGLPSDRFFAERPEGSVSTLKIQRTQQEDSAVYLCASSPTRDNEQFFGPGTRLTVL.

The chain couples TRBV18 to TRBJ1-5, with D possibly TRBD1 on 5 matching bases. Trimming cost V 8 bases and J 2 bases, with 10 bases left between them. Germline CDR1 KGHSH, CDR2 LQKENI. The length of the CDR3 is 13 residues. The CDR3, as DNA: TGTGCCAGCACAGACAGTGGCAATCAGCCCCAGCATTTT. As protein: CASTDSGNQPQHF.

This rearrangement joins TRBV29-1 to TRBJ2-2; D may correspond to TRBD1 or TRBD2 (6 bases each). This CDR3 is built from 13 residues. The V gene lost 3 bases and the J gene lost 6 bases, with 11 bases spanning the gap. Germline V CDR1 and CDR2: SQVTM, ANQGSEA. In DNA, the CDR3 is TGCAGCGTTGACAGGGGAGGAGCCGGGGAGCTGTTTTTT. Encoded protein: CSVDRGGAGELFF.

This clonotype occurred a few times. The chain couples TRBV12-3 or TRBV12-4 to TRBJ2-2; D is ambiguous. V was cut by 0 bases and J by 5 bases, with 7 bases left in between. The CDR3 is 14 residues long. CDR3 DNA sequence: TGTGCCAGCAGTTTAGCGGATTGGACCGGGGAGCTGTTTTTT. Protein sequence: CASSLADWTGELFF.

This sequence joins TRBV4-1 and TRBJ2-7; D is ambiguous. The CDR3 totals 13 residues. Germline loops: CDR1 MGHRA, CDR2 YSYEKL. V lost 0 bases to trimming and J lost 4 bases, with 7 bases between them. CDR3 nucleotide sequence: TGCGCCAGCAGCCAAGATGGGATGTACGAGCAGTACTTC. This codes for CASSQDGMYEQYF.

The rearrangement links TRBV6-1 to TRBJ1-2, with D possibly being TRBD1 (6 bases). The CDR3 is 14 residues long. Trimming stripped 10 bases from V and 8 bases from J, with 23 bases between. From germline, CDR1 is MNHNS and CDR2 SASEGT. CDR3 nucleotide sequence: TGTGCCACTACGACGGGACAAGCGTACTCGGGCTACACCTTC. Protein sequence: CATTTGQAYSGYTF.

This clonotype has a handful of counts. The rearrangement uses TRBV5-4 and TRBJ2-5; the match to TRBD1 covers 9 bases. CDR3 length equals 13 residues. Per germline, CDR1 SGHNT and CDR2 YYREEE (reference sequence). V lost 4 bases to trimming and J lost 4 bases; unmatched junction nucleotides: 2. The CDR3 sequence: CASSETGGETQYF. Written as DNA, the CDR3 is TGTGCCAGCAGCGAGACAGGGGGAGAGACCCAGTACTTC.

This clonotype was counted a few times. The rearrangement uses TRBV29-1 and TRBJ2-2; 7 bases align to TRBD2. The CDR3 contains 15 residues. CDR1 and CDR2 from the germline V gene are SQVTM and ANQGSEA. V was clipped by 7 bases and J by 0 bases; unmatched bases: 8. As DNA, the CDR3 is TGCAGCGCTGGGGGGGTAGCGGCGAACACCGGGGAGCTGTTTTTT. Its protein product is CSAGGVAANTGELFF.

The chain uses TRBV2 and TRBJ2-1; D may correspond to TRBD1 or TRBD2 (7 bases each). Germline CDR1 SNHLY, CDR2 FYNNEI. V was clipped by 4 bases and J by 4 bases, with 20 bases between them. The CDR3 covers 17 residues. This CDR3 is CASSGPRGGMRYNEQFF. CDR3 in DNA: TGTGCCAGCAGTGGTCCCAGGGGGGGCATGAGATACAATGAGCAGTTCTTC.

This rearrangement joins TRBV5-1 to TRBJ2-7; TRBD1 matches 7 bases. The CDR3 has 15 residues. Trimming at V came to 3 bases and at J to 4 bases, leaving 10 bases not matched to a gene. CDR1 is SGHRS and CDR2 is YFSETQ in the germline V gene. CDR3 bases: TGCGCCAGCAGCTGGTACGACAGGGACCCATACGAGCAGTACTTC. Its protein product is CASSWYDRDPYEQYF. Full variable domain (remainder filled in from reference TRBV5-1 and TRBJ2-7): KAGVTQTPRYLIKTRGQQVTLSCSPISGHRSVSWYQQTPGQGLQFLFEYFSETQRNKGNFPGRFSGRQFSNSRSEMNVSTLELGDSALYLCASSWYDRDPYEQYFGPGTRLTVT.

V usage is TRBV5-6 and J usage is TRBJ1-5, with no clear D. CDR1 is SGHDT, CDR2 YYEEEE, per germline. V dropped 7 bases and J dropped 2 bases, with 7 bases sitting between them. The CDR3 is made up of 12 amino acids. CDR3 sequence: CASHRGNQPQHF. CDR3 DNA: TGTGCCAGCCACCGGGGCAATCAGCCCCAGCATTTT.

The chain joins TRBV12-3 or TRBV12-4 to TRBJ2-1, with TRBD2 identical over 12 bases. Unmatched junction bases numbered 6, after V lost 3 bases and J lost 6 bases. This CDR3 contains 16 residues. DNA of the CDR3: TGTGCCAGCAGTTTTGTATGGACTAGCGGGGCCAATGAGCAGTTCTTC. It translates to CASSFVWTSGANEQFF.

The rearrangement uses TRBV7-2 and TRBJ1-6; D unclear. The germline V gene encodes CDR1 SGHTA and CDR2 FQGNSA. The V end was cut by 1 base, the J end by 13 bases, with 11 bases between. The CDR3 length is 13 residues. The chain's CDR3 is CASSLGVASPLHF. CDR3 in DNA: TGTGCCAGCAGCTTAGGAGTGGCTAGCCCCCTCCACTTT.

This clonotype has a handful of counts. This chain joins TRBV7-8 and TRBJ1-2; D unresolved. Trimming shortened V by 5 bases and J by 8 bases, and 18 bases separated the two germline ends. Per germline, CDR1 SGHVS and CDR2 FQNEAQ. This CDR3 comprises 14 residues. CDR3 residues: CASSQRTHLGGYTF. The CDR3 nucleotides are TGTGCCAGCAGCCAAAGGACTCATTTGGGCGGCTACACCTTC.

CDR3 nucleotide sequence: TGCGCCAGCAGCTATGCGGGTCAGAACACCGGGGAGCTGTTTTTT. Protein: CASSYAGQNTGELFF. V gene TRBV5-1 combines with J gene TRBJ2-2; D possibly corresponds to TRBD2 (5 bases). Germline-derived CDR1 and CDR2 are SGHRS and YFSETQ. Trimming took 3 bases from V and 1 from J, leaving 10 bases between them. The CDR3 is 15 residues long. The full variable domain, with the rest looked up from reference TRBV5-1 and TRBJ2-2, is KAGVTQTPRYLIKTRGQQVTLSCSPISGHRSVSWYQQTPGQGLQFLFEYFSETQRNKGNFPGRFSGRQFSNSRSEMNVSTLELGDSALYLCASSYAGQNTGELFFGEGSRLTVL.

The chain couples TRBV20-1 to TRBJ1-5; D not resolved. Germline CDR1 and CDR2: DFQATT and SNEGSKA (reference sequence). CDR3 length: 13 residues. V lost 6 bases and J lost 1, with 10 bases in between. In nucleotides, the CDR3 is TGCAGTGCCTCAGAGGACAGCAATCAGCCCCAGCATTTT. Its protein product is CSASEDSNQPQHF.

This clonotype was counted only a few times. This rearrangement joins TRBV20-1 to TRBJ2-5, with 7 bases identical to TRBD2. The CDR3 is made up of 16 amino acids. V lost 2 bases, J lost 2 bases, and 11 bases stayed unmatched. Germline V gives CDR1 DFQATT, CDR2 SNEGSKA (reference sequence). The DNA for the CDR3 is TGCAGTGCTAGACCCCCGGGGGGTTTGGAACAAGAGACCCAGTACTTC. This encodes CSARPPGGLEQETQYF.